Listed below are T cell receptor beta chains from one sample, sequenced in a study of cytomegalovirus exposure and HLA in healthy donors. TCRdb's copy holds only in-frame clones and misses some; the assay was immunoSEQ multiplex PCR. The sample contains about 89,000 clones, about 80% of which appear only once. The sample comprised PBMCs. These receptors came from a male donor in good health and CMV-seronegative. Both conserved end residues are part of each CDR3. D genes are given only for firm matches. The size entry is marked missing in some rows and otherwise reads once, few, many or a size class.

j_gene: TRBJ1-5; v_gene: TRBV9; abundance: NA; d_gene: NA; CDR3aa: CASSVDGGSNQPQHF; CDR3nt: TGTGCCAGCAGCGTAGACGGGGGTAGCAATCAGCCCCAGCATTTT
j_gene: TRBJ1-2; v_gene: TRBV11-3; abundance: NA; d_gene: NA; CDR3aa: CASSWGPSASGYTF; CDR3nt: TGTGCCAGCAGCTGGGGCCCCTCGGCAAGTGGCTACACCTTC
j_gene: TRBJ1-2; v_gene: TRBV27; abundance: NA; d_gene: NA; CDR3aa: CASTSALNRAPYGYTF; CDR3nt: TGTGCCAGCACCTCAGCCCTTAACAGGGCACCCTATGGCTACACCTTC
j_gene: TRBJ1-3; v_gene: TRBV6-5; abundance: NA; d_gene: NA; CDR3aa: CASRSTAGNTIYF; CDR3nt: TGTGCCAGCAGGTCCACAGCTGGAAACACCATATATTTT
j_gene: TRBJ1-5; v_gene: TRBV7-9; abundance: NA; d_gene: TRBD1; CDR3aa: CASSTGTGTLHQPQHF; CDR3nt: TGTGCCAGCAGCACAGGGACAGGGACCCTCCATCAGCCCCAGCATTTT
j_gene: TRBJ1-5; v_gene: TRBV9; abundance: NA; d_gene: TRBD1; CDR3aa: CASSKMDRVNQPQHF; CDR3nt: TGTGCCAGCAGCAAAATGGACAGGGTCAATCAGCCCCAGCATTTT
j_gene: TRBJ1-2; v_gene: TRBV2; abundance: NA; d_gene: TRBD1; CDR3aa: CASSGNTGGYGYTF; CDR3nt: TGTGCCAGCAGTGGGAATACAGGGGGGTATGGCTACACCTTC
j_gene: TRBJ1-5; v_gene: TRBV7-2; abundance: NA; d_gene: NA; CDR3aa: CASSSGTTYSNQPQHF; CDR3nt: TGTGCCAGCAGCTCAGGGACAACCTATAGCAATCAGCCCCAGCATTTT
j_gene: TRBJ2-7; v_gene: TRBV28; abundance: NA; d_gene: TRBD2; CDR3aa: CASSSLAAYEQYF; CDR3nt: TGTGCCAGCAGTTCCCTAGCGGCCTACGAGCAGTACTTC
j_gene: TRBJ1-2; v_gene: TRBV28; abundance: NA; d_gene: TRBD1; CDR3aa: CASKQGANYGYTF; CDR3nt: TGTGCCAGCAAACAGGGGGCGAACTATGGCTACACCTTC
j_gene: TRBJ1-2; v_gene: TRBV9; abundance: NA; d_gene: TRBD1; CDR3aa: CASSLRQGSYGYTF; CDR3nt: TGTGCCAGCAGCTTGCGACAGGGTAGTTATGGCTACACCTTC
j_gene: TRBJ1-5; v_gene: TRBV7-2; abundance: NA; d_gene: NA; CDR3aa: CASSNDSTNQPQHF; CDR3nt: TGTGCCAGCAGCAACGACAGTACCAATCAGCCCCAGCATTTT
j_gene: TRBJ2-3; v_gene: TRBV27; abundance: NA; d_gene: NA; CDR3aa: CASSSGASTDTQYF; CDR3nt: TGTGCCAGCAGTTCGGGTGCTAGCACAGATACGCAGTATTTT
j_gene: TRBJ2-1; v_gene: TRBV7-2; abundance: NA; d_gene: NA; CDR3aa: CASSPSRDNEQFF; CDR3nt: TGTGCCAGCAGCCCCAGCCGGGACAATGAGCAGTTCTTC
j_gene: TRBJ2-2; v_gene: TRBV9; abundance: once; d_gene: NA; CDR3aa: CASSVISGTNTGELFF; CDR3nt: TGTGCCAGCAGCGTAATTTCAGGGACTAACACCGGGGAGCTGTTTTTT
j_gene: TRBJ2-1; v_gene: TRBV9; abundance: NA; d_gene: NA; CDR3aa: CASSVVGGSYNEQFF; CDR3nt: TGTGCCAGCAGCGTAGTTGGAGGGTCCTACAATGAGCAGTTCTTC
j_gene: TRBJ2-3; v_gene: TRBV19; abundance: few; d_gene: TRBD2; CDR3aa: CASRGGATNTDTQYF; CDR3nt: TGTGCCAGTAGGGGAGGGGCTACAAACACAGATACGCAGTATTTT
j_gene: TRBJ2-5; v_gene: TRBV21-1; abundance: NA; d_gene: NA; CDR3aa: CASSKGGCHVETQYF; CDR3nt: TGTGCCAGCAGCAAAGGAGGTTGTCATGTTGAGACCCAGTACTTC
j_gene: TRBJ1-1; v_gene: TRBV7-3; abundance: NA; d_gene: NA; CDR3aa: CASKEGRNTEAFF; CDR3nt: TGTGCCAGCAAGGAAGGGAGGAACACTGAAGCTTTCTTT
j_gene: TRBJ2-3; v_gene: TRBV7-8; abundance: NA; d_gene: TRBD2; CDR3aa: CASSFRRSGGTDTQYF; CDR3nt: TGTGCCAGCAGCTTCAGGAGGAGCGGGGGCACAGATACGCAGTATTTT
j_gene: TRBJ2-1; v_gene: TRBV7-2; abundance: NA; d_gene: TRBD1; CDR3aa: CASSRGTGERNEQFF; CDR3nt: TGTGCCAGCAGCCGCGGGACAGGGGAAAGGAATGAGCAGTTCTTC
j_gene: TRBJ2-7; v_gene: TRBV28; abundance: NA; d_gene: NA; CDR3aa: CASSYNEQYF; CDR3nt: TGTGCCAGCAGTTATAACGAGCAGTACTTC
j_gene: TRBJ2-1; v_gene: TRBV7-2; abundance: NA; d_gene: TRBD1; CDR3aa: CASSPRDSAYNEQFF; CDR3nt: TGTGCCAGCAGCCCCCGGGACAGTGCCTACAATGAGCAGTTCTTC
j_gene: TRBJ2-4; v_gene: TRBV30; abundance: NA; d_gene: NA; CDR3aa: CAWSTDREDIQYF; CDR3nt: TGTGCCTGGAGTACCGACAGGGAGGACATTCAGTACTTC
j_gene: TRBJ1-1; v_gene: TRBV28; abundance: NA; d_gene: NA; CDR3aa: CASSSYRFQVTFF; CDR3nt: TGTGCCAGCAGTTCGTACAGGTTCCAGGTTACTTTCTTT
j_gene: TRBJ2-5; v_gene: TRBV5-4; abundance: NA; d_gene: TRBD1; CDR3aa: CASSLDRDRQETQYF; CDR3nt: TGTGCCAGCAGCTTGGACCGGGACAGGCAAGAGACCCAGTACTTC
j_gene: TRBJ1-6; v_gene: TRBV4-3; abundance: NA; d_gene: NA; CDR3aa: CASSREGLLNSPLHF; CDR3nt: TGCGCCAGCAGCCGAGAGGGACTGCTAAATTCACCCCTCCACTTT
j_gene: TRBJ2-2; v_gene: TRBV6-5; abundance: NA; d_gene: TRBD2; CDR3aa: CASSGRADGELFF; CDR3nt: TGTGCCAGCAGCGGGAGGGCCGACGGGGAGCTGTTTTTT
j_gene: TRBJ2-1; v_gene: TRBV4-3; abundance: NA; d_gene: NA; CDR3aa: CASSQESRAGSYNEQFF; CDR3nt: TGCGCCAGCAGCCAAGAAAGTAGGGCGGGCTCCTACAATGAGCAGTTCTTC
j_gene: TRBJ2-1; v_gene: TRBV5-1; abundance: few; d_gene: TRBD1; CDR3aa: CASTPTTGTGGGNEQFF; CDR3nt: TGCGCCAGCACCCCCACCACCGGGACAGGGGGCGGGAATGAGCAGTTCTTC
j_gene: TRBJ2-7; v_gene: TRBV7-9; abundance: NA; d_gene: NA; CDR3aa: CASSLGGGLAYEQYF; CDR3nt: TGTGCCAGCAGCTTAGGGGGGGGGCTCGCCTACGAGCAGTACTTC
j_gene: TRBJ2-6; v_gene: TRBV19; abundance: once; d_gene: TRBD1; CDR3aa: CASSSTTGPLSSGANVLTF; CDR3nt: TGTGCCAGTAGTTCAACGACAGGGCCCCTATCCTCTGGGGCCAACGTCCTGACTTTC
j_gene: TRBJ2-7; v_gene: TRBV19; abundance: NA; d_gene: TRBD1; CDR3aa: CASSSRQGRTYEQYF; CDR3nt: TGTGCCAGTAGTTCTCGACAGGGACGAACCTACGAGCAGTACTTC
j_gene: TRBJ2-1; v_gene: TRBV7-2; abundance: NA; d_gene: TRBD2; CDR3aa: CASSLSSGGFNEQFF; CDR3nt: TGTGCCAGCAGCTTATCTAGCGGGGGGTTCAATGAGCAGTTCTTC
j_gene: TRBJ1-3; v_gene: TRBV18; abundance: NA; d_gene: TRBD1; CDR3aa: CASSPPAQGDTIYF; CDR3nt: TGTGCCAGCTCACCACCGGCGCAGGGGGACACCATATATTTT
j_gene: TRBJ1-5; v_gene: TRBV7-2; abundance: NA; d_gene: NA; CDR3aa: CASSLAGTSYQPQHF; CDR3nt: TGTGCCAGCAGCCTGGCCGGGACAAGCTATCAGCCCCAGCATTTT
j_gene: TRBJ1-1; v_gene: TRBV11-1; abundance: NA; d_gene: NA; CDR3aa: CASSLTVNTEAFF; CDR3nt: TGTGCCAGCAGCTTGACAGTGAACACTGAAGCTTTCTTT
j_gene: TRBJ1-6; v_gene: TRBV4-3; abundance: NA; d_gene: NA; CDR3aa: CASSRSGNSRNSPLHF; CDR3nt: TGCGCCAGCAGCCGGTCGGGGAATTCGCGGAATTCACCCCTCCACTTT
j_gene: TRBJ1-1; v_gene: TRBV27; abundance: NA; d_gene: NA; CDR3aa: CASSLKSEYTEAFF; CDR3nt: TGTGCCAGCAGTTTAAAGTCGGAGTACACTGAAGCTTTCTTT
j_gene: TRBJ1-4; v_gene: TRBV25-1; abundance: NA; d_gene: TRBD1; CDR3aa: CASGDRGTEKLFF; CDR3nt: TGTGCCAGCGGGGACAGGGGTACTGAAAAACTGTTTTTT
j_gene: TRBJ2-1; v_gene: TRBV7-9; abundance: NA; d_gene: NA; CDR3aa: CASSQTRIVEQFF; CDR3nt: TGTGCCAGCAGCCAGACTAGGATAGTTGAGCAGTTCTTC
j_gene: TRBJ2-7; v_gene: TRBV21-1; abundance: NA; d_gene: NA; CDR3aa: CASTMGLAGEYEQYF; CDR3nt: TGTGCCAGCACCATGGGACTAGCGGGAGAGTACGAGCAGTACTTC
j_gene: TRBJ2-5; v_gene: TRBV10-2; abundance: NA; d_gene: NA; CDR3aa: CASSERRLGLYQETQYF; CDR3nt: TGCGCCAGCAGTGAGCGGAGATTAGGCCTCTACCAAGAGACCCAGTACTTC
j_gene: TRBJ1-2; v_gene: TRBV7-2; abundance: NA; d_gene: TRBD1; CDR3aa: CASSLATGGDYGYTF; CDR3nt: TGTGCCAGCAGCTTAGCCACAGGGGGCGACTATGGCTACACCTTC
j_gene: TRBJ1-2; v_gene: TRBV10-2; abundance: NA; d_gene: NA; CDR3aa: CASSTGIYGYTF; CDR3nt: TGCGCCAGCAGTACAGGGATCTATGGCTACACCTTC
j_gene: TRBJ2-7; v_gene: TRBV9; abundance: NA; d_gene: NA; CDR3aa: CASSVPRVGGTDEQYF; CDR3nt: TGTGCCAGCAGCGTCCCCCGGGTTGGGGGGACAGACGAGCAGTACTTC
j_gene: TRBJ1-2; v_gene: TRBV6-1; abundance: NA; d_gene: TRBD1; CDR3aa: CASSVTPRDRDGYTF; CDR3nt: TGTGCCAGCAGCGTCACCCCCCGGGACAGGGATGGCTACACCTTC
j_gene: TRBJ1-1; v_gene: TRBV19; abundance: few; d_gene: NA; CDR3aa: CASSRGMNTEAFF; CDR3nt: TGTGCCAGTAGTAGGGGCATGAACACTGAAGCTTTCTTT
j_gene: TRBJ1-1; v_gene: TRBV29-1; abundance: NA; d_gene: NA; CDR3aa: CSVSWGPFSEAFF; CDR3nt: TGCAGCGTTTCCTGGGGCCCCTTCTCTGAAGCTTTCTTT
j_gene: TRBJ2-1; v_gene: TRBV7-2; abundance: NA; d_gene: NA; CDR3aa: CASSRTYNEQFF; CDR3nt: TGTGCCAGCAGCCGTACTTACAATGAGCAGTTCTTC
j_gene: TRBJ2-7; v_gene: TRBV7-9; abundance: NA; d_gene: NA; CDR3aa: CASSPDLRGEQYF; CDR3nt: TGTGCCAGCAGCCCAGACCTCAGGGGCGAGCAGTACTTC
j_gene: TRBJ1-4; v_gene: TRBV5-4; abundance: once; d_gene: TRBD1; CDR3aa: CASSFDRATNEKLFF; CDR3nt: TGTGCCAGCAGCTTTGACAGGGCAACTAATGAAAAACTGTTTTTT
j_gene: TRBJ2-7; v_gene: TRBV7-2; abundance: NA; d_gene: NA; CDR3aa: CASSLEPAYEQYF; CDR3nt: TGTGCCAGCAGCTTAGAGCCCGCGTACGAGCAGTACTTC
j_gene: TRBJ1-4; v_gene: TRBV19; abundance: NA; d_gene: NA; CDR3aa: CATVGFPGATNEKLFF; CDR3nt: TGTGCCACTGTTGGGTTTCCAGGGGCAACTAATGAAAAACTGTTTTTT
j_gene: TRBJ1-3; v_gene: TRBV7-2; abundance: NA; d_gene: NA; CDR3aa: CASSLSRGPGNTIYF; CDR3nt: TGTGCCAGCAGCTTAAGTCGGGGTCCTGGAAACACCATATATTTT